These 6 T cell receptor beta chains came from one sample sequenced in a study of T cells expressing NK-cell markers. TCRdb reworked the 5' RACE reads into one entry per CDR3 protein, no DNA. The sample's table shows 400,000 to 550,000 distinct CDR3 sequences. The sequencing sample was made of blood T cells: a sorted CD56 or NKG2C T cell subset, CD4+ or CD8+ T cells, or bulk PBMC T cells (not recorded which). The receptors were gathered from a woman aged 18-70 years in good health.

This chain uses TRBV29-1 with TRBJ1-5; TCRdb picks TRBD1, but there is no DNA to check that call. This CDR3 is 15 amino acids long. CDR1 and CDR2 (germline): SQVTM, ANQGSEA. This CDR3 reads CSVEVEGVGNQPQHF.

This rearrangement joins TRBV15 to TRBJ1-3. In germline, CDR1 is LNHNV, CDR2 YYDKDF (reference sequence). This CDR3 contains 14 residues. CDR3 residues: CATTRTASGNTIYF.

This chain links TRBV20-1 with TRBJ2-2. In germline, CDR1 is DFQATT, CDR2 SNEGSKA (reference sequence). CDR3 length: 13 residues. This CDR3 is CSATAGITGELFF.

The chain combines TRBV12-3 or TRBV12-4 with TRBJ2-1; lacking DNA, the TRBD1 call made by TCRdb goes unchecked. This CDR3 spans 13 amino acids. The CDR3 loop reads CASSIRQGAMLFF.

This rearrangement joins TRBV4-3 to TRBJ2-4. Per germline, CDR1 LGHNA and CDR2 YSLEER. The CDR3 length is 16 residues. The CDR3 sequence is CASSQAGLGAKNIQYF.

The V call is TRBV15, the J call TRBJ2-3; TCRdb selects TRBD1, and the lack of DNA leaves this call unchecked. The CDR3 is 21 amino acids. The V gene's germline CDR1 is LNHNV and CDR2 YYDKDF (reference sequence). The CDR3 here is CATSARGGSGPGAGEADTQYF. The variable domain in full, completed from reference TRBV15 and TRBJ2-3, reads DAMVIQNPRYQVTQFGKPVTLSCSQTLNHNVMYWYQQKSSQAPKLLFHYYDKDFNNEADTPDNFQSRRPNTSFCFLDIRSPGLGDTAMYLCATSARGGSGPGAGEADTQYFGPGTRLTVL.